The 19 T cell receptor beta chains reported below all come from one sample, sequenced in a study of blood T cell repertoires in COVID-19. The repertoire was sequenced with immunoSEQ multiplex PCR; TCRdb's copy has only in-frame clones and lacks some. The table records tens of thousands of clones, around 84% of them present only once. The source material was peripheral blood. The receptors come from a man aged 65 to 79 with active COVID-19.

The chain has TRBV5-1 and TRBJ2-3; D call uncertain. The germline V gene has CDR1 SGHRS and CDR2 YFSETQ. The V end lost 0 bases, the J end lost 1 base, and 6 bases lay between the germline ends. This CDR3 is 14 amino acids long. CDR3 loop: CASSLVEGTDTQYF. For the CDR3, the DNA is TGCGCCAGCAGCTTGGTAGAGGGCACAGATACGCAGTATTTT.

The gene calls are TRBV5-5 and TRBJ1-3; a possible D gene is TRBD1 (5 bases). With 0 bases removed from V and 2 bases from J, the gap between germline ends came to 15 bases. Germline V gene sequence: CDR1 SGHKS, CDR2 YYEKEE (reference sequence). The CDR3 extends over 17 amino acids. Here the CDR3 reads CASSLEPGGLAGNTIYF. CDR3 DNA sequence: TGTGCCAGCAGCTTGGAACCGGGGGGATTAGCTGGAAACACCATATATTTT.

The chain uses TRBV4-2 and TRBJ1-1; D possibly corresponds to TRBD1 (6 bases). V dropped 4 bases and J dropped 1 base, with 10 bases sitting between them. This CDR3 contains 14 residues. CDR1 LGHNA and CDR2 YNFKEQ come from the germline V gene. The CDR3 DNA is TGTGCCAGCAGCCTCGGGACACAGAACACTGAAGCTTTCTTT. Protein sequence: CASSLGTQNTEAFF.

This clone was counted only a few times. The chain couples TRBV7-9 to TRBJ1-6; D is undetermined. The CDR3 runs to 15 residues. Germline V lookup: CDR1 SEHNR, CDR2 FQNEAQ (reference sequence). Trimming left V 6 bases short and J 5 bases short, with 14 bases between. CDR3 loop: CASSPGHVNNSPLHF. The CDR3 DNA reads as TGTGCCAGCAGTCCAGGCCACGTCAATAATTCACCCCTCCACTTT.

V usage is TRBV3-1 (or the pseudogene TRBV3-2) and J usage is TRBJ2-5; 11 nucleotides align to TRBD2. Germline CDR1 is LGHDT and CDR2 is YNNKEL (reference sequence). The CDR3 runs to 17 residues. V shed 0 bases and J 7 bases; nucleotides not matched to a gene: 10. CDR3 nucleotides: TGTGCCAGCAGCCAAGATTTGGCTAGCGGGGGGATAGGGACCCAGTACTTC. Encoded protein: CASSQDLASGGIGTQYF.

This chain uses TRBV2 with TRBJ2-1, with TRBD2 matching 10 bases. This CDR3 has 15 residues. Germline V CDR1 and CDR2: SNHLY, FYNNEI. J was trimmed by 4 bases and V by 8 bases; bases with no gene match: 8. As DNA, the CDR3 is TGTGCCAGCGGGTTAGAGCGGGGGGGTTACAATGAGCAGTTCTTC. Translated: CASGLERGGYNEQFF.

The V call is TRBV6-2 or TRBV6-3, the J call TRBJ2-2; the match to TRBD2 covers 13 bases. In germline, CDR1 is MNHEY, CDR2 SVGEGT. The length of the CDR3 is 16 residues. V gave up 6 bases and J gave up 7 bases; unmatched junction bases: 8. The CDR3 DNA is TGTGCCAGCAGCGCTACTAGCGGGGGGGCAAGCGGGGAGCTGTTTTTT. Translating it yields CASSATSGGASGELFF.

DNA of the CDR3: TGTGCCAGCAGCTTGAGGCAGGGCCATAATTCACCCCTCCACTTT. Translated, it gives CASSLRQGHNSPLHF. This chain connects TRBV5-6 to TRBJ1-6, with a weak D call TRBD1 (5 bases). Between the trimmed V and J ends, which lost 1 base and 5 bases, there was a span of 10 bases. This CDR3 is built from 15 residues. CDR1 is SGHDT and CDR2 is YYEEEE in the germline V gene. Full variable domain (rest looked up from reference TRBV5-6 and TRBJ1-6): DAGVTQSPTHLIKTRGQQVTLRCSPKSGHDTVSWYQQALGQGPQFIFQYYEEEERQRGNFPDRFSGHQFPNYSSELNVNALLLGDSALYLCASSLRQGHNSPLHFGNGTRLTVT.

The chain links TRBV5-1 to TRBJ2-3; tentatively, D is TRBD2 (7 bases). The germline V and J ends were trimmed by 0 bases and 7 bases, with 15 bases remaining between them. Germline CDR1 and CDR2: SGHRS and YFSETQ. This CDR3 region has 15 residues. CDR3 in amino acids: CASSLDSGGGNTQYF. In DNA, the CDR3 is TGCGCCAGCAGCTTGGACTCGGGGGGCGGTAATACGCAGTATTTT.

The chain combines TRBV11-3 with TRBJ2-7; 11 bases line up with TRBD2. Germline CDR1 SGHNT, CDR2 YENEEA. The CDR3 extends over 18 amino acids. J was trimmed by 6 bases and V by 0 bases; bases with no gene match: 13. CDR3 residues: CASSLDGLAGGLRPEQYF. Here the CDR3 DNA reads TGTGCCAGCAGCTTAGATGGGCTAGCGGGGGGCCTCCGTCCCGAGCAGTACTTC.

This chain links TRBV7-3 with TRBJ2-2, with D possibly matching TRBD1 (6 bases). Germline CDR1 is SGHTA and CDR2 is FQGTGA. The CDR3 contains 17 residues. V was clipped by 3 bases and J by 5 bases, with 19 bases between them. The chain's CDR3 is CASSLLGATGSTGELFF. CDR3 in DNA: TGTGCCAGCAGCTTGCTGGGGGCGACAGGCTCTACCGGGGAGCTGTTTTTT.

The chain links TRBV21-1 to TRBJ2-7; the table's D call, TRBD2, has no DNA check behind it. TRBV21-1 is a recognized pseudogene. The CDR3 extends over 13 amino acids. CDR3 in amino acids: CASSLAGPYEQYF. The CDR3 DNA reads TGTGCCAGCAGCCTGGCGGGGCCCTACGAGCAGTACTTC.

This clone has only one observation. The V gene is TRBV5-1, the J gene TRBJ1-1; TRBD1 agrees at 8 bases. The V and J ends lost 3 bases and 5 bases, in that order; junction bases with no gene match: 12. The CDR3 has 16 amino acids. Germline V lookup: CDR1 SGHRS, CDR2 YFSETQ. The CDR3 is CASSSGLTGGTTEAFF. The CDR3 DNA reads as TGCGCCAGCAGCTCCGGATTAACAGGGGGTACGACTGAAGCTTTCTTT.

J is TRBJ2-3 and V is TRBV5-1, with TRBD2 matching over 9 bases. The ends lost 4 bases at V and 3 bases at J; junction bases unmatched: 9. The germline V gene encodes CDR1 SGHRS and CDR2 YFSETQ. The CDR3 runs to 16 residues. CDR3 DNA: TGCGCCAGCAGCACACCGGGCGCGGGGGGGACAGATACGCAGTATTTT. This encodes CASSTPGAGGTDTQYF.

The V call is TRBV6-2 or TRBV6-3, the J call TRBJ1-2, with 8 bases matching TRBD1. The CDR3 is 15 amino acids. Per germline, CDR1 MNHEY and CDR2 SVGEGT. Losses at the gene ends were 5 bases for V and 8 bases for J; bases not matched to a gene: 13. The CDR3 nucleotides are TGTGCCAGCAGTGCCGCCGACAGGGGAGGACAAGGCTACACCTTC. As protein: CASSAADRGGQGYTF.

V usage is TRBV4-2 and J usage is TRBJ2-3; 9 positions match TRBD2. Germline CDR1 reads LGHNA; CDR2 reads YNFKEQ. The CDR3 runs 17 residues. The V and J ends lost 0 bases and 5 bases, in that order; junction bases with no gene match: 9. The CDR3 DNA reads TGTGCCAGCAGCCAAGAAGGTGGGCGGGGGGGCCAAGATACGCAGTATTTT. Protein sequence: CASSQEGGRGGQDTQYF.

The J gene is TRBJ1-1, the V gene TRBV6-5; D call uncertain. Germline V gene sequence: CDR1 MNHEY, CDR2 SVGAGI. Trimming shortened V by 2 bases and J by 5 bases, and 15 bases separated the two germline ends. This CDR3 is built from 15 residues. DNA of the CDR3: TGTGCCAGCAGTTACAGAGGGTTTTCGGAGACTGAAGCTTTCTTT. Its protein product is CASSYRGFSETEAFF.

This clone was detected once. CDR3 sequence reads: CASSSGTGVRGYTF. For the CDR3, the DNA is TGTGCCAGCAGCTCCGGGACAGGGGTGAGGGGCTACACCTTC. This chain links TRBV14 with TRBJ1-2, with 10 nucleotides matching TRBD1. This CDR3 region has 14 residues. Germline V gene lookup returns CDR1 SGHDN and CDR2 FVKESK. The V gene end was trimmed by 5 bases and the J gene end by 8 bases; junction bases not matched to a gene: 8.

V and J are TRBV7-8 and TRBJ1-1; perhaps TRBD1 as D (6 bases). Germline V gene data show CDR1 as SGHVS and CDR2 as FQNEAQ. There are 14 residues in the CDR3. V lost 1 base to trimming and J lost 4 bases, with 10 bases between them. CDR3 region: CASSLVQGSTEAFF. CDR3 nucleotide sequence: TGTGCCAGCAGCTTAGTTCAGGGGAGCACTGAAGCTTTCTTT.